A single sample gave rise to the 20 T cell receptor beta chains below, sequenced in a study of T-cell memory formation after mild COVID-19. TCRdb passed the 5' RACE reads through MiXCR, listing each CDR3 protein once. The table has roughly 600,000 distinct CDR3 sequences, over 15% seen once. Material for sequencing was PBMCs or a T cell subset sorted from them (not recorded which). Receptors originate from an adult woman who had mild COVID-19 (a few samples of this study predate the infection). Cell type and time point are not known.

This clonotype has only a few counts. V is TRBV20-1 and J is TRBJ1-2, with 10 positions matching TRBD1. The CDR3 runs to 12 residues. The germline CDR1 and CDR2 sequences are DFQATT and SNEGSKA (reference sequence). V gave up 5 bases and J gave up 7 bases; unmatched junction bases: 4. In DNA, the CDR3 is TGCAGTGCTCCGACAGGGGGCCGTGGCTACACCTTC. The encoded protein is CSAPTGGRGYTF.

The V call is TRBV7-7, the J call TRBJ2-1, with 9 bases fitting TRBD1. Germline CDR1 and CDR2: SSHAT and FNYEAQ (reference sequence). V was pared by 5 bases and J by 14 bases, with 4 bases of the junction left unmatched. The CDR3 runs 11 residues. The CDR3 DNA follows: TGTGCCAGCAGCCATGGACAGGGGAAGTTCTTC. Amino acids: CASSHGQGKFF.

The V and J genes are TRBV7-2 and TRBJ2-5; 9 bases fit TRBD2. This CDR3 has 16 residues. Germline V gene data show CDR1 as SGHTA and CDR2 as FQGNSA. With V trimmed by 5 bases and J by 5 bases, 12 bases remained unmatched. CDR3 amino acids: CASSPQGLAGRETQYF. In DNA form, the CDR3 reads TGTGCCAGCAGCCCTCAGGGGCTAGCGGGACGCGAGACCCAGTACTTC.

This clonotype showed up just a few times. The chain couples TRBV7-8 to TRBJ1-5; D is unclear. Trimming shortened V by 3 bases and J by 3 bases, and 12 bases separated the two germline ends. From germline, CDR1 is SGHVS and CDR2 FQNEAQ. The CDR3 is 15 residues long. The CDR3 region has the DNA TGTGCCAGCAGCTTCTCAGACGGGTTCAATCAGCCCCAGCATTTT. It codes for CASSFSDGFNQPQHF.

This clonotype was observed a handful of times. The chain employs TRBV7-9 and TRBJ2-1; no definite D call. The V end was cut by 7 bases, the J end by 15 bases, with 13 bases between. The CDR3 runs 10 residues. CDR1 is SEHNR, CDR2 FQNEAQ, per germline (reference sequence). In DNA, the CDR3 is TGTGCCAGCACTAACTCCCTCCCGTTCTTC. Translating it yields CASTNSLPFF.

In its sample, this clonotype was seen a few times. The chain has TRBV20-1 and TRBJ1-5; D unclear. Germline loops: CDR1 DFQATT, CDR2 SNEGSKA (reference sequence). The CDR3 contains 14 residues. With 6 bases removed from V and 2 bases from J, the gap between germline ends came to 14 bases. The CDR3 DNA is TGCAGTGCCCCGGTCGAGGGTGGCAATCAGCCCCAGCATTTT. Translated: CSAPVEGGNQPQHF.

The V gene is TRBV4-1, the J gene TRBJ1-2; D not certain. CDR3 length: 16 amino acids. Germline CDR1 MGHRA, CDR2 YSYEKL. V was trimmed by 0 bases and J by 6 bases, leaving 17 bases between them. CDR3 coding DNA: TGCGCCAGCAGCCAAGAAGGACGGACCCTCACACATGGCTACACCTTC. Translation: CASSQEGRTLTHGYTF.

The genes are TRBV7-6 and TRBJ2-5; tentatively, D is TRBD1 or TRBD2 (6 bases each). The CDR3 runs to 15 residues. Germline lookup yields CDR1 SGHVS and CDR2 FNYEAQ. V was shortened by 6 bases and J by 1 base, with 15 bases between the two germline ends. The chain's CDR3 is CASRLEGGGQETQYF. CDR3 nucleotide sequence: TGTGCCAGCAGGCTTGAAGGGGGAGGCCAAGAGACCCAGTACTTC.

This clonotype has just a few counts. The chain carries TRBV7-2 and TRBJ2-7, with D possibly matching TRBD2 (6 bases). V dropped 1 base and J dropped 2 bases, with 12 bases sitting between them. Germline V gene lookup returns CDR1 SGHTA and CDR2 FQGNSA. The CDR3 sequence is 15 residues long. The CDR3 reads CASSLEASAAYEQYF. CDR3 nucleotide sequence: TGTGCCAGCAGCTTAGAAGCTAGCGCTGCCTACGAGCAGTACTTC.

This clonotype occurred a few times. The CDR3 region is CASSLVDRASYEQYF. Written as DNA, the CDR3 is TGTGCCAGCAGCTTAGTCGACAGGGCATCCTACGAGCAGTACTTC. The V call is TRBV11-2, the J call TRBJ2-7; 7 bases align to TRBD1. This CDR3 is built from 15 residues. Germline CDR1 is SGHAT and CDR2 is FQNNGV. Trimming at V came to 1 base and at J to 1 base, leaving 4 bases not matched to a gene.

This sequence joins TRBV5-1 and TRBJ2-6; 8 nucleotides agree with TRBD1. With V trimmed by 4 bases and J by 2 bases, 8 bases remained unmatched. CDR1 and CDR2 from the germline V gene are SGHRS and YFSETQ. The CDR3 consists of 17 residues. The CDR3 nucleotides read TGCGCCAGCAGCCCAGGACAGGGTGGAACTGGGGCCAACGTCCTGACTTTC. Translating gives CASSPGQGGTGANVLTF.

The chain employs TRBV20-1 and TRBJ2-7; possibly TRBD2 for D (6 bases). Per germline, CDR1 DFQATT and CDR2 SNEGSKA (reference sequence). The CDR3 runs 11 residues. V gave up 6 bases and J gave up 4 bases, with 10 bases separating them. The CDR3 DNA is TGCAGTGCGCGGGACTTTTACGAGCAGTACTTC. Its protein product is CSARDFYEQYF.

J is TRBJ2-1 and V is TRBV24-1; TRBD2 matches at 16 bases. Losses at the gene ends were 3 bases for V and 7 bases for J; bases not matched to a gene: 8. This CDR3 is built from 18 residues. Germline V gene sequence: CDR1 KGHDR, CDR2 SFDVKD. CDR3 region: CATSDIGTSGRAMNEQFF. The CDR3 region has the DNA TGTGCCACCAGTGATATCGGGACTAGCGGGAGGGCCATGAATGAGCAGTTCTTC.

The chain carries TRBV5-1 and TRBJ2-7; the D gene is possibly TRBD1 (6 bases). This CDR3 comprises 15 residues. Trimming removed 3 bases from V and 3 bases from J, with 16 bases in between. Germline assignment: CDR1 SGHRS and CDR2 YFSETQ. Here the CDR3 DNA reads TGCGCCAGCAGCTCCACAGGGAACCAACTCTACGAGCAGTACTTC. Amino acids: CASSSTGNQLYEQYF.

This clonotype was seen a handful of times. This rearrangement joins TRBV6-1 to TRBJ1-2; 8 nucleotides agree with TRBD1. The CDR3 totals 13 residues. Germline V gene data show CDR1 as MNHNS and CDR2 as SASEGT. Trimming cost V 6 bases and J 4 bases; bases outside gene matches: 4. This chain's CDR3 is CASSRGRVYGYTF. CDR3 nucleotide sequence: TGTGCCAGCAGCAGGGGGCGCGTCTATGGCTACACCTTC.

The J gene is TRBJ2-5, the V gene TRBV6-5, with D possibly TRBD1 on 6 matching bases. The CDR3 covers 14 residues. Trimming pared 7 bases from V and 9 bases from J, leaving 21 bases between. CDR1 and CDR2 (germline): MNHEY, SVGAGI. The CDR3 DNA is TGTGCCAGCACCAACGGGAACAGGGCCTGGCCCCAGTACTTC. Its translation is CASTNGNRAWPQYF.

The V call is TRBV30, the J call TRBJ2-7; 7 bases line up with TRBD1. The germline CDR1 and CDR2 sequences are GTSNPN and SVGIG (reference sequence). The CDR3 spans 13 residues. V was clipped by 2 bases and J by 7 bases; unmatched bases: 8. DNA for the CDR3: TGTGCCTGGAGTTCGGGACAGACGGGAGAGCAGTACTTC. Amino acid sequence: CAWSSGQTGEQYF. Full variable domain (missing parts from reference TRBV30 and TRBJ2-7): SQTIHQWPATLVQPVGSPLSLECTVEGTSNPNLYWYRQAAGRGLQLLFYSVGIGQISSEVPQNLSASRPQDRQFILSSKKLLLSDSGFYLCAWSSGQTGEQYFGPGTRLTVT.

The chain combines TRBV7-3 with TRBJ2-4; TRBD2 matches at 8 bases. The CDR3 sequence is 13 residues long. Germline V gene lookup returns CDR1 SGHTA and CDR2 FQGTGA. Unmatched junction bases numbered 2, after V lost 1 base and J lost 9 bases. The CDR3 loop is CASSLKAGGIQYF. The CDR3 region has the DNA TGTGCCAGCAGCTTAAAGGCGGGGGGCATTCAGTACTTC.

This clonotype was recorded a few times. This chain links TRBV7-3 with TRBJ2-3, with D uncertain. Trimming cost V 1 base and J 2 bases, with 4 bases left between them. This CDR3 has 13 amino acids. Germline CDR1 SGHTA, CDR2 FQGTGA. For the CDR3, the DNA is TGTGCCAGCAGCTTAAAGAACACAGATACGCAGTATTTT. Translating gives CASSLKNTDTQYF.

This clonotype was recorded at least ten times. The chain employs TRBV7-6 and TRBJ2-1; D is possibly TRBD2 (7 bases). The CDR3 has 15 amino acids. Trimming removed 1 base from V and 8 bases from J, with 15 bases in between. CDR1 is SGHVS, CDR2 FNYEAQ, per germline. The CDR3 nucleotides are TGTGCCAGCAGCTTAGGCCAGGGGAGGGGGGATGAGCAGTTCTTC. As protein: CASSLGQGRGDEQFF. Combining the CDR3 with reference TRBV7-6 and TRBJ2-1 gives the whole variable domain GAGVSQSPRYKVTKRGQDVALRCDPISGHVSLYWYRQALGQGPEFLTYFNYEAQQDKSGLPNDRFSAERPEGSISTLTIQRTEQRDSAMYRCASSLGQGRGDEQFFGPGTRLTVL.